Listed here are 26 T cell receptor beta chains from one sample, sequenced in a study of PD-1 blockade in classical Hodgkin lymphoma. Every one of the patients relapsed after autologous stem cell transplantation (brentuximab vedotin exposure was variable). TCRdb's copy holds only in-frame clones and misses some; the assay was immunoSEQ multiplex PCR. The sample records about 94,000 clones, 85% to 90% being singletons. The source was peripheral blood mononuclear cells (PBMCs), collected before the second cycle of nivolumab. The receptors shown here come from a human donor with classical Hodgkin lymphoma.

This clone showed up just once. The chain joins TRBV19 to TRBJ2-1; 10 bases map to TRBD2. Germline V gene data show CDR1 as LNHDA and CDR2 as SQIVND (reference sequence). The CDR3 has 16 residues. V was clipped by 1 base and J by 8 bases; unmatched bases: 8. Here the CDR3 DNA reads TGTGCCAGTAGTATAGGGGGGCTAGCGGGAGACTATGAGCAGTTCTTC. It yields the protein CASSIGGLAGDYEQFF.

CDR3 sequence: CASSRTSGSGDTQYF. Written as DNA, the CDR3 is TGTGCCAGCTCACGGACTAGCGGGAGTGGAGATACGCAGTATTTT. The chain recombines TRBV18 with TRBJ2-3, with 13 bases matching TRBD2. Germline V gene data show CDR1 as KGHSH and CDR2 as LQKENI. The CDR3 covers 15 residues. With V trimmed by 4 bases and J by 5 bases, 3 bases remained unmatched.

Here the CDR3 DNA reads TGTGCCATCAGTGAGCCAGCGGAGGGAGATACGCAGTATTTT. This encodes CAISEPAEGDTQYF. The chain carries TRBV10-3 and TRBJ2-3, with a possible D match to TRBD2 (6 bases). Germline-derived CDR1 and CDR2 are ENHRY and SYGVKD. The CDR3 extends over 14 amino acids. The V gene lost 2 bases and the J gene lost 5 bases, with 11 bases spanning the gap.

CDR3 amino acids: CASSDSQGANYGYTF. As DNA, the CDR3 is TGTGCCAGTAGTGACTCACAGGGAGCTAACTATGGCTACACCTTC. The rearrangement joins TRBV19 to TRBJ1-2; maybe TRBD1 (6 bases). The CDR3 consists of 15 residues. Trimming cost V 5 bases and J 0 bases, with 13 bases left between them. Germline V CDR1 and CDR2: LNHDA, SQIVND (reference sequence). The whole variable domain, remainder taken from reference TRBV19 and TRBJ1-2, is DGGITQSPKYLFRKEGQNVTLSCEQNLNHDAMYWYRQDPGQGLRLIYYSQIVNDFQKGDIAEGYSVSREKKESFPLTVTSAQKNPTAFYLCASSDSQGANYGYTFGSGTRLTVV.

With regard to this clone: The identical CDR3 is also encoded by other nucleotide sequences in the sample. The V gene is TRBV30, the J gene TRBJ2-7; the D is unclear. V gave up 0 bases and J gave up 3 bases, with 9 bases separating them. Germline V gene lookup returns CDR1 GTSNPN and CDR2 SVGIG (reference sequence). The CDR3 runs 13 residues. The CDR3 region has the DNA TGTGCCTGGAGTGTACTCTACAGCTACGAGCAGTACTTC. It translates to CAWSVLYSYEQYF.

The CDR3 loop reads CASSPGSGGYNEQFF. DNA for the CDR3: TGTGCCAGCTCACCCGGTAGCGGGGGGTACAATGAGCAGTTCTTC. The chain has TRBV18 and TRBJ2-1; TRBD2 matches at 10 bases. The junction had 3 bases not matched to a gene; V was cut back by 3 bases and J by 4 bases. This CDR3 comprises 15 residues. The V gene's germline CDR1 is KGHSH and CDR2 LQKENI.

The rearrangement joins TRBV13 to TRBJ2-3; maybe TRBD2 (7 bases). V was clipped by 5 bases and J by 4 bases, with 16 bases between them. The CDR3 length is 15 residues. Per germline, CDR1 PRHDT and CDR2 FYEKMQ (reference sequence). The CDR3: CASSPGGGGSDTQYF. Here the CDR3 DNA reads TGTGCCAGCAGCCCTGGGGGGGGCGGGTCAGATACGCAGTATTTT.

J is TRBJ1-4 and V is TRBV4-1; D call uncertain. V was trimmed by 6 bases and J by 7 bases, leaving 6 bases between them. The V gene's germline CDR1 is MGHRA and CDR2 YSYEKL. The CDR3 sequence is 11 residues long. CDR3 loop: CASSFGEKLFF. The CDR3 DNA follows: TGCGCCAGCAGTTTTGGTGAAAAACTGTTTTTT.

The genes are TRBV5-1 and TRBJ2-7; either TRBD1 or TRBD2 may supply D (5 bases each). This CDR3 contains 12 residues. CDR1 and CDR2 (germline): SGHRS, YFSETQ. V lost 4 bases and J lost 3, with 8 bases in between. The CDR3 sequence: CASSGTGYEQYF. The CDR3 DNA reads as TGCGCCAGCAGCGGGACCGGCTACGAGCAGTACTTC.

The chain joins TRBV5-6 to TRBJ1-1; TRBD1 matches 7 bases. CDR1 is SGHDT and CDR2 is YYEEEE in the germline V gene. This CDR3 is built from 15 residues. The V and J ends lost 4 bases and 0 bases, in that order; junction bases with no gene match: 6. The CDR3 here is CASSTQTGMNTEAFF. For the CDR3, the DNA is TGTGCCAGCAGCACTCAGACAGGGATGAACACTGAAGCTTTCTTT. The full variable domain, with the rest looked up from reference TRBV5-6 and TRBJ1-1, is DAGVTQSPTHLIKTRGQQVTLRCSPKSGHDTVSWYQQALGQGPQFIFQYYEEEERQRGNFPDRFSGHQFPNYSSELNVNALLLGDSALYLCASSTQTGMNTEAFFGQGTRLTVV.

The gene calls are TRBV7-9 and TRBJ1-1, with D possibly being TRBD1 (6 bases). The CDR3 is 16 residues long. The V gene's germline CDR1 is SEHNR and CDR2 FQNEAQ (reference sequence). Trimming left V 1 base short and J 3 bases short, with 15 bases between. For the CDR3, the DNA is TGTGCCAGCAGCTTAGAGGGCAGGGGTAAGCACACTGAAGCTTTCTTT. Its protein product is CASSLEGRGKHTEAFF.

The chain joins TRBV7-9 to TRBJ2-3; the D is unclear. This CDR3 contains 12 residues. The V end was cut by 6 bases, the J end by 0 bases, with 4 bases between. Germline CDR1 reads SEHNR; CDR2 reads FQNEAQ (reference sequence). Written as DNA, the CDR3 is TGTGCCAGCAGATTAAGCACAGATACGCAGTATTTT. Protein product: CASRLSTDTQYF.

This chain links TRBV5-1 with TRBJ2-1, with 7 bases aligning to TRBD1. The length of the CDR3 is 15 residues. V was clipped by 0 bases and J by 2 bases; unmatched bases: 2. Germline-derived CDR1 and CDR2 are SGHRS and YFSETQ. The CDR3 protein is CASSLAQGAYNEQFF. The CDR3 bases are TGCGCCAGCAGCTTGGCGCAGGGGGCCTACAATGAGCAGTTCTTC.

The chain combines TRBV2 with TRBJ1-2; D may be TRBD1 (5 bases). From germline, CDR1 is SNHLY and CDR2 FYNNEI. Trimming left V 7 bases short and J 5 bases short, with 8 bases between. There are 11 residues in the CDR3. The CDR3: CASKTVYGYTF. The CDR3 DNA reads as TGTGCCAGCAAGACAGTATATGGCTACACCTTC.

The chain links TRBV7-9 to TRBJ2-7; the D gene is possibly TRBD1 (5 bases). This CDR3 is 15 amino acids long. Germline CDR1 is SEHNR and CDR2 is FQNEAQ (reference sequence). Trimming took off 0 bases at V and 5 bases at J, with 14 bases between the two ends. CDR3 DNA: TGTGCCAGCAGCTTAGCGGGGCCGGAGAAGAACGAGCAGTACTTC. As protein: CASSLAGPEKNEQYF.

This sequence joins TRBV10-2 and TRBJ2-2, with a weak D call TRBD1 (6 bases). Between the trimmed V and J ends, which lost 4 bases and 7 bases, there was a span of 13 bases. The CDR3 runs 14 residues. Germline-derived CDR1 and CDR2 are WSHSY and SAAADI. CDR3 residues: CASSVGGRGGELFF. The CDR3 region has the DNA TGCGCCAGCAGTGTAGGGGGTCGCGGCGGGGAGCTGTTTTTT.

The chain couples TRBV20-1 to TRBJ1-2, with D possibly TRBD1 on 5 matching bases. The V gene lost 3 bases and the J gene lost 6 bases, with 8 bases spanning the gap. Germline V CDR1 and CDR2: DFQATT, SNEGSKA (reference sequence). CDR3 length: 11 amino acids. CDR3: CSASRGDGYTF. The CDR3 DNA reads as TGCAGTGCTAGTAGAGGGGATGGCTACACCTTC.

This clone was picked up one time. The chain joins TRBV18 to TRBJ1-4, with D possibly matching TRBD1 (5 bases). V lost 2 bases and J lost 7, with 14 bases in between. Germline CDR1 is KGHSH and CDR2 is LQKENI. The CDR3 covers 15 residues. CDR3: CASSPSRDGGEKLFF. CDR3 in DNA: TGTGCCAGCTCACCAAGTAGGGACGGTGGTGAAAAACTGTTTTTT. The full variable domain, rest sourced from reference TRBV18 and TRBJ1-4, is NAGVMQNPRHLVRRRGQEARLRCSPMKGHSHVYWYRQLPEEGLKFMVYLQKENIIDESGMPKERFSAEFPKEGPSILRIQQVVRGDSAAYFCASSPSRDGGEKLFFGSGTQLSVL.

CDR3 in DNA: TGTGCCAGACTCGAGTCCGATGGCTACGAGCAGTACTTC. Translation: CARLESDGYEQYF. The chain joins TRBV6-6 to TRBJ2-7; unclear D gene. The germline CDR1 and CDR2 sequences are MNHNY and SVGAGI (reference sequence). This CDR3 has 13 residues. Trimming shortened V by 9 bases and J by 3 bases, and 15 bases separated the two germline ends.

The chain has TRBV5-1 and TRBJ1-5; the match to TRBD1 covers 7 bases. The CDR3 consists of 15 residues. V was clipped by 5 bases and J by 2 bases; unmatched bases: 7. Germline V lookup: CDR1 SGHRS, CDR2 YFSETQ. The CDR3 sequence is CASSYTGARNQPQHF. In nucleotides, the CDR3 is TGCGCCAGCAGTTACACAGGGGCGCGCAATCAGCCCCAGCATTTT.

The chain recombines TRBV20-1 with TRBJ1-4; D uncertain. Trimming cost V 2 bases and J 7 bases, with 5 bases left between them. Germline loops: CDR1 DFQATT, CDR2 SNEGSKA (reference sequence). The CDR3 consists of 11 residues. CDR3 region: CSARIGEKLFF. The CDR3 DNA sequence: TGCAGTGCTAGAATAGGTGAAAAACTGTTTTTT.

The rearrangement uses TRBV27 and TRBJ2-1, with TRBD2 matching over 9 bases. The CDR3 covers 15 residues. CDR1 and CDR2 from the germline V gene are MNHEY and SMNVEV (reference sequence). V shed 2 bases, J shed 8 bases, and the junction held 7 bases outside the gene matches. CDR3 region: CASSLLREGRDEQFF. The DNA of the CDR3 is TGTGCCAGCAGTTTACTGCGGGAGGGTCGGGATGAGCAGTTCTTC.

This chain links TRBV5-4 with TRBJ2-7; D might be TRBD2 (6 bases). Trimming removed 3 bases from V and 0 bases from J, with 7 bases in between. Germline lookup yields CDR1 SGHNT and CDR2 YYREEE (reference sequence). The CDR3 consists of 13 residues. CDR3 in DNA: TGTGCCAGCAGCTCGGGACTCTCCTACGAGCAGTACTTC. It translates to CASSSGLSYEQYF.

The rearrangement links TRBV5-1 to TRBJ2-1, with D tentatively TRBD2 (6 bases). The CDR3 has 16 amino acids. Germline CDR1 and CDR2: SGHRS and YFSETQ. V was cut by 0 bases and J by 8 bases, with 18 bases left in between. The CDR3 region has the DNA TGCGCCAGCAGCTTGGCCGGACTCCTAAGCGGGCATGAGCAGTTCTTC. It specifies CASSLAGLLSGHEQFF.

This clone was observed at least ten times. The J gene is TRBJ1-6, the V gene TRBV4-2, with TRBD1 as a possible D gene (5 bases). The V and J ends lost 1 base and 6 bases respectively, with 13 bases between them. The CDR3 consists of 16 residues. Per germline, CDR1 LGHNA and CDR2 YNFKEQ. The CDR3 bases are TGTGCCAGCAGCCAAGCGGGGGAACCCTCTAATTCACCCCTCCACTTT. It yields the protein CASSQAGEPSNSPLHF.

The chain is built from TRBV7-6 and TRBJ2-7; 7 nucleotides agree with TRBD2. Germline trimming cut 1 base from V and 5 bases from J; bases unmatched to any gene: 8. Germline V CDR1 and CDR2: SGHVS, FNYEAQ. The CDR3 consists of 15 residues. DNA of the CDR3: TGTGCCAGCAGCTTAGGGGCGGAGCGGGGAGACGAGCAGTACTTC. This codes for CASSLGAERGDEQYF.